One T cell receptor beta chain is described in this entry. Antigen: not known. Unmatched junction bases numbered 4, after V lost 2 bases and J lost 3 bases. Germline CDR1 is SGHNT and CDR2 is YYREEE (reference sequence). CDR3 size: 15 residues. The entry originates in a study of cytomegalovirus exposure and HLA in healthy donors. The PCR ran on 60 Vbeta and 13 Jbeta primers. The repertoire was sequenced with immunoSEQ multiplex PCR; TCRdb's copy has only in-frame clones and lacks some. The data hold 100,000 to 150,000 clones, with 80% to 90% observed a single time. Study observations and caveats: The authors enumerated roughly 160 TCR beta chains as linked to cytomegalovirus. A later analysis found most CMV-associated TCR beta chains apparently HLA-restricted.

The sample consisted of PBMCs. The clonotype originates from a woman aged 25 to 39 in good health and CMV-seronegative. J is TRBJ2-2 and V is TRBV5-4, with 7 positions matching TRBD1. CDR3 sequence (DNA): TGTGCCAGCAGCTTACAGGGGTCTTACACCGGGGAGCTGTTTTTT. Protein product: CASSLQGSYTGELFF.